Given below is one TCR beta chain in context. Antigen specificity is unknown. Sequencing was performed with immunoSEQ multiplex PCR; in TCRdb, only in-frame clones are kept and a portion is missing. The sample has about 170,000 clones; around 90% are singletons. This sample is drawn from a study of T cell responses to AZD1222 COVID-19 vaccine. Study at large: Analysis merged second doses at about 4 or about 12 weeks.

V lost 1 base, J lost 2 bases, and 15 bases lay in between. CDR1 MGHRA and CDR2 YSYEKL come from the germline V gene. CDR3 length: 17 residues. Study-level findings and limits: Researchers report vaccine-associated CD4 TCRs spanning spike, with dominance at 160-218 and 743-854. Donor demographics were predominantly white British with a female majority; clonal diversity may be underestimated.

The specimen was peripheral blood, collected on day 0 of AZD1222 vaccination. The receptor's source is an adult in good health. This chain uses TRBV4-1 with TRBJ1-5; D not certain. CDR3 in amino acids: CASSQGSRSAGNQPQHF. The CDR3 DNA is TGCGCCAGCAGCCAAGGGTCCCGTTCTGCCGGCAATCAGCCCCAGCATTTT.